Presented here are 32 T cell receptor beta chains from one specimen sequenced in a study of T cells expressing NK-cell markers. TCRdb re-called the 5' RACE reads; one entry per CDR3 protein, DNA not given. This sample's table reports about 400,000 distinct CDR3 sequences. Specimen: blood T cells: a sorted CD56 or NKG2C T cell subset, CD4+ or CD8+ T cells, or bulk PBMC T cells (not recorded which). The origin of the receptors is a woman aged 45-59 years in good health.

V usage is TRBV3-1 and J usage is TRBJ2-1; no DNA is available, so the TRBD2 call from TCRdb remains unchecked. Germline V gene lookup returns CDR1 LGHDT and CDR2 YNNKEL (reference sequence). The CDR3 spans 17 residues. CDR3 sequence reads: CASSQRLDLARGGEQFF.

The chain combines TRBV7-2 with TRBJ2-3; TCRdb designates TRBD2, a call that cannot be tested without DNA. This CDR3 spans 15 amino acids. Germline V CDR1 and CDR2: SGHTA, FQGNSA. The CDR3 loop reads CASSFLAGNTDTQYF.

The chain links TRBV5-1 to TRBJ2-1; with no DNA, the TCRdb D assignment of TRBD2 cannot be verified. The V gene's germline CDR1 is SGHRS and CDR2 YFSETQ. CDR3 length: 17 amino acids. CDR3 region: CASSLASGLAGLNEQFF.

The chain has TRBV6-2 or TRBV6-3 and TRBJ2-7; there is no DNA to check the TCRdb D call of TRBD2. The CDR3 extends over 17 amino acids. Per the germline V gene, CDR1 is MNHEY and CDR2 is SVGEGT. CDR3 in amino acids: CASSYVAGGPQGGEQYF.

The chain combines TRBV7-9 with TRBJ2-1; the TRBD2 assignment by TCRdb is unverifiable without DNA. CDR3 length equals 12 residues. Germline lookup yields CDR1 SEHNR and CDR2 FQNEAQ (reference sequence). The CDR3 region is CASAGDRGEQFF.

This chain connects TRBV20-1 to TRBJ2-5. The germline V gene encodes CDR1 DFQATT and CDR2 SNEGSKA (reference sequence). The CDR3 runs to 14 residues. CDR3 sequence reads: CSARGSNTRETQYF.

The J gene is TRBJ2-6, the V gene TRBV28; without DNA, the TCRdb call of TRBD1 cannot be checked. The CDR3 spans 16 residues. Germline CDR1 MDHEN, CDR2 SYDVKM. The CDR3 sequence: CASSSQGTDGANVLTF.

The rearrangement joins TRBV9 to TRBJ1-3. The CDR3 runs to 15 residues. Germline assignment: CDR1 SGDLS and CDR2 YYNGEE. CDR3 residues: CASSTNSGSGNTIYF. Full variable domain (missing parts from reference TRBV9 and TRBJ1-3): DSGVTQTPKHLITATGQRVTLRCSPRSGDLSVYWYQQSLDQGLQFLIQYYNGEERAKGNILERFSAQQFPDLHSELNLSSLELGDSALYFCASSTNSGSGNTIYFGEGSWLTVV.

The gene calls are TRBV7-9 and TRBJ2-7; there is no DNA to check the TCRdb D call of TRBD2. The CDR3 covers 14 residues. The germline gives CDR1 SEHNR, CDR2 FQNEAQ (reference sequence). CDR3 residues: CASSPGTSAGEQYF.

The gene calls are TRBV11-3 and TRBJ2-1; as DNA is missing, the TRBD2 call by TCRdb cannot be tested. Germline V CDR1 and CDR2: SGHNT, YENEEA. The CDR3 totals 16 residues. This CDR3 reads CASSLGGTKGVNEQFF.

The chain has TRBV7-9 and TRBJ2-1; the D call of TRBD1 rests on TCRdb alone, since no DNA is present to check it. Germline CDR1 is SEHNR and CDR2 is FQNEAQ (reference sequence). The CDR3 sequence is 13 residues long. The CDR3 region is CASSYSPRPEQFF. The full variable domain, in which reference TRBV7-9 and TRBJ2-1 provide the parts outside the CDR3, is DTGVSQNPRHKITKRGQNVTFRCDPISEHNRLYWYRQTLGQGPEFLTYFQNEAQLEKSRLLSDRFSAERPKGSFSTLEIQRTEQGDSAMYLCASSYSPRPEQFFGPGTRLTVL.

The CDR3 loop is CASSRLGGEQFF. V usage is TRBV6-4 and J usage is TRBJ2-1; TCRdb selects TRBD1, and the lack of DNA leaves this call unchecked. The CDR3 runs to 12 residues. The V gene's germline CDR1 is MRHNA and CDR2 SNTAGT.

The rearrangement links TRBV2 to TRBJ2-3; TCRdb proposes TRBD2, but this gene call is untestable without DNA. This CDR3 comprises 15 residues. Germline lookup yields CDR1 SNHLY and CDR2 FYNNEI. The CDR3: CASSWTRAAGDTQYF.

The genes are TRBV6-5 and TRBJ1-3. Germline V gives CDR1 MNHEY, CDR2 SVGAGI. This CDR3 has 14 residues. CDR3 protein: CASSYDRLRNTIYF.

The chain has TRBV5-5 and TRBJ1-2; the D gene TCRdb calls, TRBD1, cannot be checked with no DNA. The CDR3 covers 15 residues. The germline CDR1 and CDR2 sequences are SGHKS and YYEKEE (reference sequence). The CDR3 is CASSLQGASNYGYTF.

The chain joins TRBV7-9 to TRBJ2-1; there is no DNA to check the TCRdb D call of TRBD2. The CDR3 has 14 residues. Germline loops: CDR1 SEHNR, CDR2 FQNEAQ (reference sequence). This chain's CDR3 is CASSQRELTNEQFF.

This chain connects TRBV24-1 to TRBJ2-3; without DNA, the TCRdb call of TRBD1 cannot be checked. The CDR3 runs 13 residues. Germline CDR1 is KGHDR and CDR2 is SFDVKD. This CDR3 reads CATSDPRGDTQYF.

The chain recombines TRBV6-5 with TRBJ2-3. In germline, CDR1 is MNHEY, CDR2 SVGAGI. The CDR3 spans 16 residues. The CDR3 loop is CASSYSRGQAVDTQYF.

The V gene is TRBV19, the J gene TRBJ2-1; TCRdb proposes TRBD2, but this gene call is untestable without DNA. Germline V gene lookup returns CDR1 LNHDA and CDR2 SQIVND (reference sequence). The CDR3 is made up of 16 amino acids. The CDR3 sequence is CASRPNRRDSYNEQFF.

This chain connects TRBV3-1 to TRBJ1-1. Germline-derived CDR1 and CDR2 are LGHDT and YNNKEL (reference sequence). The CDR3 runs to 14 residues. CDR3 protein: CASSTPGPTTEAFF.

This CDR3 reads CASEWSPYTGELFF. The rearrangement uses TRBV19 and TRBJ2-2; TCRdb selects TRBD2, and the lack of DNA leaves this call unchecked. Germline V gene data show CDR1 as LNHDA and CDR2 as SQIVND (reference sequence). The CDR3 runs 14 residues. The full variable domain, its missing parts supplied by reference TRBV19 and TRBJ2-2, is DGGITQSPKYLFRKEGQNVTLSCEQNLNHDAMYWYRQDPGQGLRLIYYSQIVNDFQKGDIAEGYSVSREKKESFPLTVTSAQKNPTAFYLCASEWSPYTGELFFGEGSRLTVL.

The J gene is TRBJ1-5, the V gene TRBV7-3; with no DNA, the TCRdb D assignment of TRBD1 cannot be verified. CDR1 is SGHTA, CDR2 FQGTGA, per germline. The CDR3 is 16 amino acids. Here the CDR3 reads CASSFGGLGKIQPQHF.

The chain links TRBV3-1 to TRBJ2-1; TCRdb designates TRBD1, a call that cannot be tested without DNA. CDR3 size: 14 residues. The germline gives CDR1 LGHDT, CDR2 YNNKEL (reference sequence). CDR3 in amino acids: CASSQGGRVREQFF.

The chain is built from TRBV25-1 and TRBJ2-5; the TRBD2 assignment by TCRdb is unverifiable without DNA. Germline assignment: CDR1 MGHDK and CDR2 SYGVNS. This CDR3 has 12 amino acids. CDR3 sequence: CASSALSASWYF.

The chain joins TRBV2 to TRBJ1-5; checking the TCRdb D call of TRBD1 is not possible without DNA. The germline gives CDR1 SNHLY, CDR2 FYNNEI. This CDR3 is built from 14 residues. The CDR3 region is CASSEGAVNQPQHF.

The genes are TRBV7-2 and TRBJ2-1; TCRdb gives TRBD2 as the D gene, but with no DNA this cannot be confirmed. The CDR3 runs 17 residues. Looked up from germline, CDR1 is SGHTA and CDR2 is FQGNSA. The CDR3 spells CASSRPRTSVSYNEQFF.

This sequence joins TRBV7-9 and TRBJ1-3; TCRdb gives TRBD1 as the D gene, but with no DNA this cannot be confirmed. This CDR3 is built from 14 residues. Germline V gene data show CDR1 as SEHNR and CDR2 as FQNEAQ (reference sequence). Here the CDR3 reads CASSGDRAGNTIYF. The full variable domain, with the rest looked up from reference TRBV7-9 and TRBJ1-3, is DTGVSQNPRHKITKRGQNVTFRCDPISEHNRLYWYRQTLGQGPEFLTYFQNEAQLEKSRLLSDRFSAERPKGSFSTLEIQRTEQGDSAMYLCASSGDRAGNTIYFGEGSWLTVV.

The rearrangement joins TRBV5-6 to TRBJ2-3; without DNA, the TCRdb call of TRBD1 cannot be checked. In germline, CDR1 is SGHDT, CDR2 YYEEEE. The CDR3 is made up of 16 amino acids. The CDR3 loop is CASSLERQGRTDTQYF.

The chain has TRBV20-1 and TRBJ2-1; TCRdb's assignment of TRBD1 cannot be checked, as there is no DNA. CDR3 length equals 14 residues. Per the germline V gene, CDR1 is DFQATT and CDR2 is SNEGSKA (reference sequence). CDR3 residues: CSGNRDPATNEQFF.

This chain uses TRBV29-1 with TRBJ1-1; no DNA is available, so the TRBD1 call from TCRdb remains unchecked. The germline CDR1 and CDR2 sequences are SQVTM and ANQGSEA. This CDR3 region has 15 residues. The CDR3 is CSATTGVGGGTEAFF.

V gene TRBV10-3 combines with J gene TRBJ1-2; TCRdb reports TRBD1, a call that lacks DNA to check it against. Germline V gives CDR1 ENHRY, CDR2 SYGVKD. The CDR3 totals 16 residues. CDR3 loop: CAISESGGAANYGYTF.

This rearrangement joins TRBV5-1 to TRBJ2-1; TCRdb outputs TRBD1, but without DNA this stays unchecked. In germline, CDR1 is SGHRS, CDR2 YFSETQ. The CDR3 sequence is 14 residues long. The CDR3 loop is CASSGGVSYNEQFF.